These 17 T cell receptor beta chains were sequenced from one sample in a study of shared clonotypes between healthy human individuals (dated by TCRdb to 2019 to 2021). To prepare the library, the immunoSEQ multiplex PCR assay was applied. Sourced from immuneACCESS, this table was stored by TCRdb with only in-frame sequences that have V and J called. A share of the clones is absent; for the studies checked, an unresolved V gene accounts for under half, and the remainder has no known explanation. The sample profile shows some 500,000 clones; roughly 95% of them were found once. The ten largest make up 0.055% to 0.075% of the sample. Sequenced material: naive CD4+ T cells sorted from blood. The sample's cell subset or site label is to be understood as: CD45RA+ positively selected. Source of these receptors: a woman in her twenties or thirties in good health.

This clone was recorded a few times. This chain uses TRBV25-1 with TRBJ1-2; D is perhaps TRBD1 (5 bases). Germline CDR1 reads MGHDK; CDR2 reads SYGVNS. Between the trimmed V and J ends, which lost 5 bases and 6 bases, there was a span of 13 bases. This CDR3 contains 13 residues. The CDR3 loop is CASSLGAIDGYTF. DNA for the CDR3: TGTGCCAGCAGTCTCGGGGCCATCGATGGCTACACCTTC.

The V call is TRBV6-6, the J call TRBJ2-2; D may be TRBD2 (7 bases). Trimming took off 4 bases at V and 7 bases at J, with 13 bases between the two ends. The CDR3 has 14 amino acids. Germline lookup yields CDR1 MNHNY and CDR2 SVGAGI (reference sequence). The CDR3 spells CASSSQGRGGELFF. The CDR3 DNA is TGTGCCAGCAGTTCTCAGGGGAGGGGCGGGGAGCTGTTTTTT.

Regarding this clone: In the same sample, other DNA sequences code for this CDR3. The chain joins TRBV28 to TRBJ1-2, with D unresolved. The CDR3 loop spans 12 amino acids. V was trimmed by 2 bases and J by 5 bases, leaving 6 bases between them. Looked up from germline, CDR1 is MDHEN and CDR2 is SYDVKM. CDR3 loop: CASSLKGYGYTF. The CDR3 DNA reads TGTGCCAGCAGTTTAAAAGGGTATGGCTACACCTTC.

V and J are TRBV7-8 and TRBJ2-2; 9 bases match TRBD1. Trimming at V came to 2 bases and at J to 6 bases, leaving 7 bases not matched to a gene. This CDR3 spans 16 amino acids. The germline V gene encodes CDR1 SGHVS and CDR2 FQNEAQ. The CDR3 sequence: CASSLTRTGVPGELFF. The DNA of the CDR3 is TGTGCCAGCAGCTTAACCCGGACAGGGGTTCCCGGGGAGCTGTTTTTT.

The chain combines TRBV11-2 with TRBJ1-1; D is possibly TRBD1 (6 bases). The V end was cut by 3 bases, the J end by 4 bases, with 9 bases between. The CDR3 runs 13 residues. Germline values: CDR1 SGHAT, CDR2 FQNNGV. CDR3 in amino acids: CASSFTGRTEAFF. For the CDR3, the DNA is TGTGCCAGCAGCTTTACAGGGCGCACTGAAGCTTTCTTT.

The chain links TRBV4-2 to TRBJ2-7, with D possibly being TRBD2 (5 bases). CDR3 size: 13 residues. The germline CDR1 and CDR2 sequences are LGHNA and YNFKEQ. The V end lost 2 bases, the J end lost 9 bases, and 14 bases lay between the germline ends. The CDR3 protein is CASSQSFTGGQYF. The CDR3 DNA reads as TGTGCCAGCAGCCAATCGTTTACCGGAGGGCAGTACTTC.

The genes are TRBV28 and TRBJ1-3; 7 positions agree with TRBD1. The germline V gene has CDR1 MDHEN and CDR2 SYDVKM. The CDR3 spans 12 residues. Germline trimming cut 9 bases from V and 7 bases from J; bases unmatched to any gene: 6. CDR3 sequence reads: CASRVRGNTIYF. The CDR3 nucleotides are TGTGCCAGTCGGGTCAGGGGGAACACCATATATTTT.

A remark on this clone: Within the sample, other DNA sequences also encode this same CDR3. The chain joins TRBV5-4 to TRBJ1-2; D possibly corresponds to TRBD1 (5 bases). The CDR3 extends over 14 amino acids. V lost 2 bases and J lost 4, with 12 bases in between. Germline CDR1 reads SGHNT; CDR2 reads YYREEE (reference sequence). The CDR3 is CASSFSQGGYGYTF. The CDR3 DNA reads as TGTGCCAGCAGCTTTTCGCAGGGCGGCTATGGCTACACCTTC.

This chain joins TRBV28 and TRBJ2-7, with D tentatively TRBD1 or TRBD2 (5 bases each). CDR3 size: 16 residues. From germline, CDR1 is MDHEN and CDR2 SYDVKM. Trimming left V 6 bases short and J 5 bases short, with 23 bases between. CDR3 nucleotide sequence: TGTGCCAGCAGCCGTGGACCCGGGACCCGGGGACACGAGCAGTACTTC. Encoded protein: CASSRGPGTRGHEQYF.

This clone appeared a single time. J is TRBJ1-2 and V is TRBV6-5, with D possibly being TRBD1 (5 bases). This CDR3 is built from 15 residues. The V gene's germline CDR1 is MNHEY and CDR2 SVGAGI. V lost 5 bases and J 3 bases, leaving 16 bases between the germline ends. The DNA of the CDR3 is TGTGCCAGCAGTGGGCCCGGGGGTGGGCACTATGGCTACACCTTC. Translation: CASSGPGGGHYGYTF.

This clone was observed a single time. The gene calls are TRBV29-1 and TRBJ1-1; the D gene is possibly TRBD1 (5 bases). Germline CDR1 and CDR2: SQVTM and ANQGSEA. This CDR3 comprises 13 residues. The V and J ends lost 7 bases and 1 base respectively, with 13 bases between them. In nucleotides, the CDR3 is TGCAGCGCCACACCCAGGGCGAACACTGAAGCTTTCTTT. Translation: CSATPRANTEAFF.

The chain employs TRBV7-9 and TRBJ2-3; a weak D match, TRBD1 (6 bases). V was clipped by 4 bases and J by 0 bases, with 8 bases between them. Germline CDR1 reads SEHNR; CDR2 reads FQNEAQ (reference sequence). The CDR3 loop spans 14 amino acids. The DNA for the CDR3 is TGTGCCAGCAGCTCCGGACAGAGCACAGATACGCAGTATTTT. As protein: CASSSGQSTDTQYF.

This chain links TRBV28 with TRBJ2-2; D might be TRBD2 (6 bases). Trimming shortened V by 5 bases and J by 8 bases, and 30 bases separated the two germline ends. CDR3 length: 19 residues. Looked up from germline, CDR1 is MDHEN and CDR2 is SYDVKM. The CDR3 spells CASSPRSLRRGHWAGELFF. CDR3 DNA: TGTGCCAGCAGTCCTAGGAGTCTGCGGCGGGGTCATTGGGCGGGGGAGCTGTTTTTT.

This clone has a single count. The chain links TRBV13 to TRBJ1-4; unclear D gene. This CDR3 is 14 amino acids long. The germline V gene encodes CDR1 PRHDT and CDR2 FYEKMQ (reference sequence). V lost 2 bases and J lost 3, with 7 bases in between. The CDR3 protein is CASSLRQPNEKLFF. In DNA form, the CDR3 reads TGTGCCAGCAGCTTACGGCAGCCTAATGAAAAACTGTTTTTT.

The rearrangement joins TRBV5-4 to TRBJ2-1; D is possibly TRBD1 or TRBD2 (6 bases each). The CDR3 has 15 amino acids. Germline V lookup: CDR1 SGHNT, CDR2 YYREEE (reference sequence). Trimming removed 4 bases from V and 0 bases from J, with 11 bases in between. The CDR3 sequence: CASSPGASSYNEQFF. CDR3 DNA: TGTGCCAGCAGCCCGGGGGCTAGCTCCTACAATGAGCAGTTCTTC.

The chain links TRBV7-9 to TRBJ2-5, with D perhaps matching TRBD2 (5 bases). V lost 6 bases and J lost 2, with 13 bases in between. CDR1 and CDR2 from the germline V gene are SEHNR and FQNEAQ (reference sequence). The CDR3 length is 14 residues. CDR3 in DNA: TGTGCCAGCAGAAAAAGCGGAACGCAAGAGACCCAGTACTTC. Translation: CASRKSGTQETQYF. The whole variable domain, filled in from reference TRBV7-9 and TRBJ2-5, reads DTGVSQNPRHKITKRGQNVTFRCDPISEHNRLYWYRQTLGQGPEFLTYFQNEAQLEKSRLLSDRFSAERPKGSFSTLEIQRTEQGDSAMYLCASRKSGTQETQYFGPGTRLLVL.

This chain connects TRBV11-1 to TRBJ2-5; 10 positions agree with TRBD1. The CDR3 spans 16 residues. Germline V gene lookup returns CDR1 SGHAT and CDR2 FQDESV (reference sequence). The V segment lost 0 bases and the J segment 2 bases; nucleotides outside the gene matches: 3. The chain's CDR3 is CASSLAVGQGQETQYF. In DNA form, the CDR3 reads TGTGCCAGCAGCTTAGCTGTGGGACAGGGGCAAGAGACCCAGTACTTC.